The rows below give T cell receptor beta chains drawn from one sample of a study of blood T cell repertoires in COVID-19. The protocol was immunoSEQ multiplex PCR, while the TCRdb copy is restricted to in-frame clones and leaves out a portion. This sample has 50,000 to 65,000 clones, with 72% found just once. The sample was PBMCs or T cells enriched from blood (not recorded which). The receptors were sampled from a woman aged 60 to 75 who had been exposed to COVID-19. The CDR3 runs from the conserved cysteine through the conserved F or W. D genes are given only for firm matches. Size is stated for part of the rows, as once, few or many counts, or as a class when the clone is expanded.

TGTGCCAGCAGTTTGTCCGGGGTAGAGACCCAGTACTTC	CASSLSGVETQYF	NA	TRBJ2-5	NA	TRBV28
TGTGCCAGCAGTTTAAGGGAGTCTGGAAACACCATATATTTT	CASSLRESGNTIYF	few	TRBJ1-3	NA	TRBV27
TGTGCCAGCAGCTTTTGGGGAGATCAGTATGAGACCCAGTACTTC	CASSFWGDQYETQYF	NA	TRBJ2-5	NA	TRBV14
TGTGCCAGCAGCCTTAGTGACCGGGACAGGGACACAGATACGCAGTATTTT	CASSLSDRDRDTDTQYF	NA	TRBJ2-3	TRBD1	TRBV5-6
TGTGCCAGCAGTTTCCTCTCCGGGACAGGGTTTGACGAGCAGTACTTC	CASSFLSGTGFDEQYF	NA	TRBJ2-7	TRBD1	TRBV27
TGTGCCAGCAGCTTAGTCGGGGAATATGAGCAGTTCTTC	CASSLVGEYEQFF	NA	TRBJ2-1	NA	TRBV7-2
TGTGCCAGCAGCCCGATAGTCCCCCCTCGGGAGCAGTACTTC	CASSPIVPPREQYF	NA	TRBJ2-7	NA	TRBV5-8
TGTGCCAGCAGCCGTACCCGGGTGGATGGCTACACCTTC	CASSRTRVDGYTF	NA	TRBJ1-2	NA	TRBV7-8
TGTGCCAGCAGTTTAGGACAGGTTCTGCTCGAGCAGTACTTC	CASSLGQVLLEQYF	NA	TRBJ2-7	TRBD1	TRBV13
TGTGCCAGCAGCCATCTAGGGCTTTCCGGGACGAACACCGGGGAGCTGTTTTTT	CASSHLGLSGTNTGELFF	NA	TRBJ2-2	NA	TRBV7-9
TGTGCCAGCAGTTCGGGAGGGAAAAATAATTCACCCCTCCACTTT	CASSSGGKNNSPLHF	NA	TRBJ1-6	NA	TRBV28